This T cell receptor (beta chain) was sequenced during a study of early T cells in non-severe SARS-CoV-2 infection. As for the study in general: Sequencing of unsorted whole blood was done on bulk RNA, leaving chains unpaired.

Study-level findings and limits: Matching results from VDJdb favored anti-spike CD8 responses, leaving private and CD4 specificities undetected.

This clonotype was observed at least ten times. Its antigen is not known. This CDR3 spans 15 amino acids. Trimming took off 0 bases at V and 5 bases at J, with 13 bases between the two ends. Looked up from germline, CDR1 is LGHNA and CDR2 is YSLEER. Attached unique molecular identifiers marked individual cDNA molecules. TCRdb fed the 5' RACE reads into MiXCR, producing one record per CDR3 protein. The sample has 50,000 to 55,000 distinct CDR3 sequences, roughly 9.3% seen once. The V gene is TRBV4-3, the J gene TRBJ1-2; the D is unclear. This receptor was taken from an adult who was a healthcare worker with PCR-confirmed SARS-CoV-2 infection or an uninfected control (not recorded which). Sequences were obtained from whole blood. CDR3 DNA sequence: TGCGCCAGCAGCCAAGATCCCACCGCTCAGTATGGCTACACCTTC. This encodes CASSQDPTAQYGYTF.